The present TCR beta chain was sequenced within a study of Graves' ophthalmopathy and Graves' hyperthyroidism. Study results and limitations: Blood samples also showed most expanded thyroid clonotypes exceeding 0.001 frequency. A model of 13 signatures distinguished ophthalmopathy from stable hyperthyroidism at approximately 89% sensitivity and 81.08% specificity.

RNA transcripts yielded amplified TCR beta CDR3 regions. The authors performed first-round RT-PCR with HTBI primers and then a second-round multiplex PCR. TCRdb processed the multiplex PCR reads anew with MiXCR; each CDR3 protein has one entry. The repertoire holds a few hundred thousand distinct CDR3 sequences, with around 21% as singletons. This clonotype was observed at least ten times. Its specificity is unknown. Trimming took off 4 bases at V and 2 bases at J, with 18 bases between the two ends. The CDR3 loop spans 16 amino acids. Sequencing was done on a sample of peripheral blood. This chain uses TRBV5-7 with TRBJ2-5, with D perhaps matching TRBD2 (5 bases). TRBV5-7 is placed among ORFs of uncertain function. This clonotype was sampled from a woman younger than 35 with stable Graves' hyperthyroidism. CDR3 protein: CASSLGSGSGQETQYF. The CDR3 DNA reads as TGTGCCAGCAGCCTTGGCTCGGGGAGTGGGCAAGAGACCCAGTACTTC.